The clone carrying this T cell receptor beta chain has a handful of counts. Antigen unknown. Cultured CD4+ T-cell DNA underwent Oncomine TCR Beta short-read sequencing. One entry per CDR3 protein results from TCRdb running MiXCR on the PCR reads. The sample lists 20,000 to 25,000 distinct CDR3 sequences; roughly 38% were seen once. The time point: late sampling 161 to 241 days after vaccination in a few convalescent patients. Noted treatment: roughly 11-day PBMC culture with coronavirus spike peptide pools or control peptides (ViraFEST assay). This sample was included in a study of vaccination and CD4 T cells after COVID-19. Regarding the study as a whole: Convalescent patients showed a median around 90% of reactive clones that were seen only post-vaccination.

The TCR sequence derives from a human donor who had recovered from COVID-19. The starting material was CD4+ T cells from blood, cultured in vitro, obtained about 7 months after SARS-CoV-2 vaccination.

DNA for the CDR3: TGTGCCAGCAGTCCCTTGACTAGCAGGACAGATACGCAGTATTTT. It yields the protein CASSPLTSRTDTQYF. The chain is built from TRBV27 and TRBJ2-3, with 7 bases fitting TRBD2. This CDR3 is built from 15 residues. Germline V lookup: CDR1 MNHEY, CDR2 SMNVEV (reference sequence). V was pared by 5 bases and J by 3 bases, with 8 bases of the junction left unmatched.